The next 17 T cell receptor beta chains were all read from a single sample in a study of graft-versus-host responses after intestinal transplantation. The protocol was immunoSEQ multiplex PCR, while the TCRdb copy is restricted to in-frame clones and leaves out a portion. Of approximately 110,000 clones in the sample, around nine tenths are singletons; the top ten hold 0.2% to 0.25%. These TCRs are of unknown antigen specificity. Sequencing was performed on unstimulated CD4+ T cells sorted from spleen or lymph node cells, taken before transplant. The receptors stem from a human donor who was the organ donor for an intestinal transplant.

J is TRBJ1-5 and V is TRBV5-6; weak D call: TRBD1 (6 bases). This CDR3 contains 16 residues. V lost 0 bases to trimming and J lost 2 bases, with 12 bases between them. Germline V gene lookup returns CDR1 SGHDT and CDR2 YYEEEE. The CDR3 loop reads CASSLGAGDGNQPQHF. In nucleotides, the CDR3 is TGTGCCAGCAGCTTGGGGGCAGGGGATGGCAATCAGCCCCAGCATTTT. Combining the CDR3 with reference TRBV5-6 and TRBJ1-5 gives the whole variable domain DAGVTQSPTHLIKTRGQQVTLRCSPKSGHDTVSWYQQALGQGPQFIFQYYEEEERQRGNFPDRFSGHQFPNYSSELNVNALLLGDSALYLCASSLGAGDGNQPQHFGDGTRLSIL.

This chain uses TRBV6-5 with TRBJ1-3; D perhaps matches TRBD1 (6 bases). The CDR3 spans 15 residues. CDR1 is MNHEY and CDR2 is SVGAGI in the germline V gene. Trimming pared 6 bases from V and 0 bases from J, leaving 12 bases between. This CDR3 reads CASSQGTVSGNTIYF. In nucleotides, the CDR3 is TGTGCCAGCAGCCAGGGGACCGTCTCTGGAAACACCATATATTTT.

J is TRBJ2-7 and V is TRBV6-5, with D possibly called TRBD1 or TRBD2 (6 bases each). In germline, CDR1 is MNHEY, CDR2 SVGAGI. The CDR3 totals 14 residues. V lost 6 bases and J lost 2, with 14 bases in between. CDR3 sequence reads: CASSPLGGPYEQYF. CDR3 nucleotides: TGTGCCAGCAGCCCGTTGGGGGGCCCCTACGAGCAGTACTTC.

Points on this clone: One junction end disagrees with the germline gene, perhaps due to a read error. The CDR3 sequence: CASSSPGGLNF. CDR3 DNA sequence: TGTGCCAGCAGCTCGCCGGGCGGGCTTAACTTC. The chain joins TRBV5-5 to TRBJ2-5; TRBD2 might be the D (5 bases). Germline V lookup: CDR1 SGHKS, CDR2 YYEKEE (reference sequence). This CDR3 contains 11 residues.

The chain has TRBV4-1 and TRBJ2-1, with 8 bases matching TRBD2. The J segment lost 4 bases and the V segment lost 4 bases, leaving 9 bases of the junction unmatched. Germline CDR1 MGHRA, CDR2 YSYEKL. The length of the CDR3 is 16 residues. CDR3 loop: CASSRLAGPNYNEQFF. The CDR3 nucleotides read TGCGCCAGCAGCCGCTTAGCGGGACCAAATTACAATGAGCAGTTCTTC.

About this clone itself: The germline gene is not matched at one end of the junction; a read error may be the cause. The chain links TRBV2 to TRBJ2-7, with D possibly being TRBD1 (5 bases). Germline V gene sequence: CDR1 SNHLY, CDR2 FYNNEI. The CDR3 is 15 residues long. The CDR3 DNA reads as TGTGCCAGCAGCGAAGGGTACAGGACCGCCTACGAGCAGTACTTC. Amino acids: CASSEGYRTAYEQYF.

The CDR3 is CAWITGRADGTQYF. In nucleotides, the CDR3 is TGTGCCTGGATCACCGGAAGGGCGGACGGGACCCAGTACTTC. This sequence joins TRBV30 and TRBJ2-5; the D is unclear. Germline V gene data show CDR1 as GTSNPN and CDR2 as SVGIG (reference sequence). CDR3 length: 14 amino acids. V was pared by 4 bases and J by 7 bases, with 19 bases between.

The V and J genes are TRBV2 and TRBJ2-7, with D tentatively TRBD2 (6 bases). Germline CDR1 SNHLY, CDR2 FYNNEI. Trimming shortened V by 2 bases and J by 0 bases, and 8 bases separated the two germline ends. CDR3 length equals 14 residues. The CDR3 spells CASSERDSSYEQYF. In DNA form, the CDR3 reads TGTGCCAGCAGTGAAAGGGACTCCTCCTACGAGCAGTACTTC.

The chain uses TRBV5-6 and TRBJ2-5; D is perhaps TRBD2 (5 bases). The CDR3 is 16 amino acids. The germline V and J ends were trimmed by 0 bases and 5 bases, with 17 bases remaining between them. Germline lookup yields CDR1 SGHDT and CDR2 YYEEEE. DNA of the CDR3: TGTGCCAGCAGCTTGGATTATGCTAGCAGGAGCGAGACCCAGTACTTC. Protein: CASSLDYASRSETQYF.

The V and J genes are TRBV7-3 and TRBJ2-5, with D tentatively TRBD1 or TRBD2 (5 bases each). Deletions cut 3 bases from V and 5 bases from J, with 13 bases between. Germline-derived CDR1 and CDR2 are SGHTA and FQGTGA. CDR3 size: 14 residues. This chain's CDR3 is CASSFSRESETQYF. In nucleotides, the CDR3 is TGTGCCAGCAGCTTTAGCAGGGAGTCGGAGACCCAGTACTTC.

This chain links TRBV10-3 with TRBJ2-5, with 7 bases lining up with TRBD2. Germline V gene data show CDR1 as ENHRY and CDR2 as SYGVKD. CDR3 length: 13 amino acids. The J segment lost 3 bases and the V segment lost 8 bases, leaving 6 bases of the junction unmatched. For the CDR3, the DNA is TGTGCCATCGGGAGAGCGGGAAAAGAGACCCAGTACTTC. Its protein is CAIGRAGKETQYF.

This clone came up once. J is TRBJ1-5 and V is TRBV19; D is unclear. V dropped 2 bases and J dropped 2 bases, with 7 bases sitting between them. There are 14 residues in the CDR3. In germline, CDR1 is LNHDA, CDR2 SQIVND (reference sequence). The CDR3 protein is CASSITGGNQPQHF. Here the CDR3 DNA reads TGTGCCAGTAGTATAACCGGGGGCAATCAGCCCCAGCATTTT.

The chain carries TRBV29-1 and TRBJ1-2; D is undetermined. Trimming cost V 3 bases and J 0 bases, with 8 bases left between them. This CDR3 comprises 13 residues. Germline V gene data show CDR1 as SQVTM and CDR2 as ANQGSEA. The CDR3 sequence: CSVDRISNYGYTF. The CDR3 coding sequence is TGCAGCGTTGACAGGATTTCTAACTATGGCTACACCTTC. The variable domain in full, with the rest retrieved from reference TRBV29-1 and TRBJ1-2, is SAVISQKPSRDICQRGTSLTIQCQVDSQVTMMFWYRQQPGQSLTLIATANQGSEATYESGFVIDKFPISRPNLTFSTLTVSNMSPEDSSIYLCSVDRISNYGYTFGSGTRLTVV.

V and J are TRBV30 and TRBJ2-1, with 7 bases fitting TRBD1. The trim removed 4 bases at V and 7 bases at J, leaving 10 bases unmatched. The CDR3 covers 14 residues. CDR1 and CDR2 from the germline V gene are GTSNPN and SVGIG (reference sequence). CDR3 nucleotide sequence: TGTGCCTGGATACAGGGGTCGGTTGGAAATGAGCAGTTCTTC. It specifies CAWIQGSVGNEQFF.

The rearrangement links TRBV29-1 to TRBJ2-3, with TRBD1 matching over 9 bases. Per the germline V gene, CDR1 is SQVTM and CDR2 is ANQGSEA. Unmatched junction bases numbered 2, after V lost 5 bases and J lost 5 bases. The CDR3 length is 12 residues. The CDR3 DNA follows: TGCAGCGTTCGACAGGGGGGAGATACGCAGTATTTT. This gives the protein CSVRQGGDTQYF.

This chain links TRBV19 with TRBJ2-7; 8 positions match TRBD1. CDR1 is LNHDA, CDR2 SQIVND, per germline (reference sequence). The CDR3 covers 14 residues. With 10 bases clipped from V and 0 bases from J, the junction kept 8 bases outside the gene matches. This CDR3 reads CATKRTGSSYEQYF. In nucleotides, the CDR3 is TGTGCCACCAAAAGGACAGGGAGCTCCTACGAGCAGTACTTC.

The V and J genes are TRBV28 and TRBJ2-3; 9 bases align to TRBD2. V lost 5 bases and J lost 4; bases outside the gene matches: 16. Germline loops: CDR1 MDHEN, CDR2 SYDVKM. This CDR3 spans 18 amino acids. The CDR3 here is CASSPETRPSGMADTQYF. CDR3 sequence (DNA): TGTGCCAGCAGTCCCGAAACCCGGCCTAGCGGGATGGCAGATACGCAGTATTTT.